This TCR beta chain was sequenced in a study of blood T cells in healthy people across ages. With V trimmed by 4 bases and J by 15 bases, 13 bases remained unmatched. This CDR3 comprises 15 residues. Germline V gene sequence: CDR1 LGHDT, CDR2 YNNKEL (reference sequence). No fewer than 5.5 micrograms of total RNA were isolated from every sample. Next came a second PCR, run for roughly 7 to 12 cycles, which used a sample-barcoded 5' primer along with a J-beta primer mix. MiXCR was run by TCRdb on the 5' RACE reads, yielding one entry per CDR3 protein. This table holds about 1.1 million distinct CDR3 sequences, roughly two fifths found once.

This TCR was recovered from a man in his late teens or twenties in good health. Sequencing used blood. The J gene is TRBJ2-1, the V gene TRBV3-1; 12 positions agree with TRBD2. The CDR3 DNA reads TGTGCCAGCAGCCCGGCGACTAGCGGGGGACTTCCCCCGTTCTTC. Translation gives CASSPATSGGLPPFF.